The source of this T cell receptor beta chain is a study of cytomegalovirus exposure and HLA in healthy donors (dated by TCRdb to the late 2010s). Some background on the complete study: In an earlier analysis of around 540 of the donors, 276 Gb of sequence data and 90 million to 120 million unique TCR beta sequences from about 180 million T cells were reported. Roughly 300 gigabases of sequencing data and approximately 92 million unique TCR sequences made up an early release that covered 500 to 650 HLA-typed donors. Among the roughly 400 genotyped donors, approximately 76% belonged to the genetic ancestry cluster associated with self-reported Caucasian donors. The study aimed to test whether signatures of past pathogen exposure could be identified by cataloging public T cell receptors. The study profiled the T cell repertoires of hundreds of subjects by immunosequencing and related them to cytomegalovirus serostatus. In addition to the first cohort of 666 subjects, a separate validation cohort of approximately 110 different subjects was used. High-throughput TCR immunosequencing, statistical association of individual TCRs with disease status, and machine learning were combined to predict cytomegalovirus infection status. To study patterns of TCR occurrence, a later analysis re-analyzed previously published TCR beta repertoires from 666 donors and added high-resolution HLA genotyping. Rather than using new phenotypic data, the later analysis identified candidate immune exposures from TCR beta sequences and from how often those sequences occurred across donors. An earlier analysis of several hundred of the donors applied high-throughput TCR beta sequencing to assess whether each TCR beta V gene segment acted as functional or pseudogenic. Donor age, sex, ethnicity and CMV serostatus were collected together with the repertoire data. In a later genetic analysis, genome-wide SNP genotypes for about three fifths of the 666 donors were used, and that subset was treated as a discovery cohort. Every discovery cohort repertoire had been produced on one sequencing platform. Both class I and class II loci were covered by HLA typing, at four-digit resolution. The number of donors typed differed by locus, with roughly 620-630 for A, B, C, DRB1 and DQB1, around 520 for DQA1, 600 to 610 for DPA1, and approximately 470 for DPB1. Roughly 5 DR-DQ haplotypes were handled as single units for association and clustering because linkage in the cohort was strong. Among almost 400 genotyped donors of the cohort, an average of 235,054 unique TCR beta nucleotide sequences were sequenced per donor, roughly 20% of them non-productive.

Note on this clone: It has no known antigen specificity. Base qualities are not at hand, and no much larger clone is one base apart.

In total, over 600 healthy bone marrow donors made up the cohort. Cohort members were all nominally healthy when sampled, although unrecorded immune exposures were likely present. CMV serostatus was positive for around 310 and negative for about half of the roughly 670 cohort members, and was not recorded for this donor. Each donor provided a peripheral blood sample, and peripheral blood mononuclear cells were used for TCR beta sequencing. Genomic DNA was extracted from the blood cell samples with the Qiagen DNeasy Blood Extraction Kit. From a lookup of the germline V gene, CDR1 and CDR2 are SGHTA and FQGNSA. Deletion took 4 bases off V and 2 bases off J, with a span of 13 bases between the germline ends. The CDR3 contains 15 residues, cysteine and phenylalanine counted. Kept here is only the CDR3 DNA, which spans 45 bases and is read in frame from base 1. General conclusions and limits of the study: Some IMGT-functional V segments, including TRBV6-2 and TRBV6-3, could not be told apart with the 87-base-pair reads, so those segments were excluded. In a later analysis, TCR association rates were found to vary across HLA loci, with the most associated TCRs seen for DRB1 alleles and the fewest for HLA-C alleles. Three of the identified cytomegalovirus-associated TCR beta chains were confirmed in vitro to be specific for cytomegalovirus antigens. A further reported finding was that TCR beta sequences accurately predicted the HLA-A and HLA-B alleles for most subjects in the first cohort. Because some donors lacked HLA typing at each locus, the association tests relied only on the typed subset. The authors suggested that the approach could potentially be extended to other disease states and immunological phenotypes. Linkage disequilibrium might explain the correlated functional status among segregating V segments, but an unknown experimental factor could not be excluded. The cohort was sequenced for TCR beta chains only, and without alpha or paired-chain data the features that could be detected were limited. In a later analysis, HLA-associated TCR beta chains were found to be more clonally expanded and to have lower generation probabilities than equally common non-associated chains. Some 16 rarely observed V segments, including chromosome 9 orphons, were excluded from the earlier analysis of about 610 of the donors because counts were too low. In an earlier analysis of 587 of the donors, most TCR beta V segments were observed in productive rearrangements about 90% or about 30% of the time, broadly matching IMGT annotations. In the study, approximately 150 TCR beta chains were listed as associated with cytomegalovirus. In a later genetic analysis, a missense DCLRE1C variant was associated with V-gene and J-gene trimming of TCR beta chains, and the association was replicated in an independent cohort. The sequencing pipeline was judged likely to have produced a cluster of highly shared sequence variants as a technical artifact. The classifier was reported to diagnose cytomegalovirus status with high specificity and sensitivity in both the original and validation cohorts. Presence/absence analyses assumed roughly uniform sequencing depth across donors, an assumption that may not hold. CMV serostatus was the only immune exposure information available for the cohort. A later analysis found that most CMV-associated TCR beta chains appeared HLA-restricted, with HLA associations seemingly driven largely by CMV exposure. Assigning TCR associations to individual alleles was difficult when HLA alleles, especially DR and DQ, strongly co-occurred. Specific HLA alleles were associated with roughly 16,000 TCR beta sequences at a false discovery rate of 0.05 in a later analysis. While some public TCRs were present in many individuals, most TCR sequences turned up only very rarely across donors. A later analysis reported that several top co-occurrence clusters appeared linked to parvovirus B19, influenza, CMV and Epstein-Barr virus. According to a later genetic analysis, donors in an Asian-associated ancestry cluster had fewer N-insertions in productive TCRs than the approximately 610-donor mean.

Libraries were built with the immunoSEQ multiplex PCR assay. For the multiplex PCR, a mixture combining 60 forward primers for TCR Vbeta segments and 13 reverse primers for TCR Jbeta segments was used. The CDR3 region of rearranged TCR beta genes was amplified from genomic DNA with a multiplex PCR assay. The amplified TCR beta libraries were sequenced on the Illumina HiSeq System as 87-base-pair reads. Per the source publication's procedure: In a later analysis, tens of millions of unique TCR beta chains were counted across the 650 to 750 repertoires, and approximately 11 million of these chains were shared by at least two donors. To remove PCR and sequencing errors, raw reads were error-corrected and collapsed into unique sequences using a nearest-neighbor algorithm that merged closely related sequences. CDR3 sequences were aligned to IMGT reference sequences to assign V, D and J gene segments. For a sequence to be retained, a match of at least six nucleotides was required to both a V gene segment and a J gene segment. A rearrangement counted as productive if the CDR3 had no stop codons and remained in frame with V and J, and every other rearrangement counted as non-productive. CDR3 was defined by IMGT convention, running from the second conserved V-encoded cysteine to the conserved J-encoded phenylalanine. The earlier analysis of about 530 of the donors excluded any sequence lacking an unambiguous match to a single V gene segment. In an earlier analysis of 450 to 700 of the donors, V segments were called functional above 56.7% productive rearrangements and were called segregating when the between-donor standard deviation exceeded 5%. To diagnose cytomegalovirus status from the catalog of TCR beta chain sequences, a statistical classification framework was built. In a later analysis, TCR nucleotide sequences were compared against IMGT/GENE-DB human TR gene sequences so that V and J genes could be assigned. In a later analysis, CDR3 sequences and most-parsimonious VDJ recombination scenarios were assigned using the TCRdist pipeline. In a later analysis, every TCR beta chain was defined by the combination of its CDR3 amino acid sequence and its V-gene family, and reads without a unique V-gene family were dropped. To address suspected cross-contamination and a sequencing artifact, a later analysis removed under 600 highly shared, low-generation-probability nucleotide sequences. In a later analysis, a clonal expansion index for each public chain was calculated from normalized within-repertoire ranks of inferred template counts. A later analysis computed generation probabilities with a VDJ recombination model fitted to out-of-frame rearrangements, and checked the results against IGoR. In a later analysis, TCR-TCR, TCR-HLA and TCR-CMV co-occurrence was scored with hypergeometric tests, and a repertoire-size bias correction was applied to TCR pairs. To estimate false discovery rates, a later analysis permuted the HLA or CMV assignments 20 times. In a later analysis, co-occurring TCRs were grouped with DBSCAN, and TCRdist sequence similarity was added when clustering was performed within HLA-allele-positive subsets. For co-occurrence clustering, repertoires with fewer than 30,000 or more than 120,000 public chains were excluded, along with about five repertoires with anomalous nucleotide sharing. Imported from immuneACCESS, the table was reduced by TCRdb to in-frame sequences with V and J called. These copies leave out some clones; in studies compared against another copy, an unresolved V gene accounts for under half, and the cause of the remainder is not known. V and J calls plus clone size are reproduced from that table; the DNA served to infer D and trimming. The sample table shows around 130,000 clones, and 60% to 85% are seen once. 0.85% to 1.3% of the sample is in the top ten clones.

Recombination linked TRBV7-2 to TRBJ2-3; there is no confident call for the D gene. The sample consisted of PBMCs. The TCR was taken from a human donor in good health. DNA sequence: TGTGCCAGCAGCTCTGATGGGCAGTACACAGATACGCAGTATTTT. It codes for CASSSDGQYTDTQYF.